The entry below gives a single T cell receptor beta chain sequence along with its context. A clone one base away is much larger, so this may be a read error. These data originate in a study of metastatic and nonmetastatic thyroid tumors. Original data processing: Between-group CDR3 differences, defined by clinicopathological status, yielded a distant-metastasis classifier for papillary thyroid cancer. With MiXCR, TCRdb reprocessed the PCR reads. For this entry, the V and J calls and clone size follow TCRdb and not the study's own pipeline. The repertoire includes several thousand clones, 25% to 40% of them detected once, and 35% to 50% sits in the top ten. Thyroid surgery took place with no prior treatment in any patient. Sequences were obtained from tumor tissue. The sequence came from a female donor with papillary thyroid cancer or a benign thyroid nodule (not recorded which). Some clones in this sample may be carry-over from other donors' samples.

CDR3 protein: CASSHGEMTAHQGEGDQPQHF. The DNA for the CDR3 is TGTGCCAGCAGTCACGGGGAGATGACTGCGCACCAGGGGGAAGGGGATCAGCCCCAGCATTTT. The rearrangement uses TRBV6-2 or TRBV6-3 and TRBJ1-5; 7 positions agree with TRBD1. Germline assignment: CDR1 MNHEY and CDR2 SVGEGT. The ends lost 5 bases at V and 5 bases at J; junction bases unmatched: 27. CDR3 length: 21 residues.